The source of this TCR beta chain is a study of T cells in Graves' hyperthyroidism and ophthalmopathy. The definition of stable Graves' hyperthyroidism was no ophthalmopathy progression within 18 months. Newly diagnosed hyperthyroidism patients aged 18 to 65 years had disease lasting under 2 months. Study observations and caveats: The blood repertoire included most of the expanded thyroid clonotypes above 0.001.

Many counts were recorded for this clonotype. Its antigen is not identified. Trimming took off 3 bases at V and 10 bases at J, with 12 bases between the two ends. The CDR3 runs to 12 residues. Germline V gene sequence: CDR1 SGHVS, CDR2 FQNEAQ. What was amplified from RNA transcripts were TCR beta CDR3 regions. Researchers ran a first-round RT-PCR on the TCR CDR3 using the HTBI primer set. TCRdb re-derived calls from the multiplex PCR reads in MiXCR, one entry per CDR3 protein. The sample shows roughly 580,000 distinct CDR3 sequences, under 60% of them seen only once. The TCR sequence derives from a young woman with Graves' hyperthyroidism. Sequencing input: peripheral blood or thyroid tissue (not recorded which). The chain carries TRBV7-8 and TRBJ1-1; no clear D. For the CDR3, the DNA is TGTGCCAGCAGCTTCCGTCTCTCTGGAGCTTTCTTT. This gives the protein CASSFRLSGAFF. Together with reference TRBV7-8 and TRBJ1-1, the CDR3 gives the full variable domain: GAGVSQSPRYKVAKRGQDVALRCDPISGHVSLFWYQQALGQGPEFLTYFQNEAQLDKSGLPSDRFFAERPEGSVSTLKIQRTQQEDSAVYLCASSFRLSGAFFGQGTRLTVV.